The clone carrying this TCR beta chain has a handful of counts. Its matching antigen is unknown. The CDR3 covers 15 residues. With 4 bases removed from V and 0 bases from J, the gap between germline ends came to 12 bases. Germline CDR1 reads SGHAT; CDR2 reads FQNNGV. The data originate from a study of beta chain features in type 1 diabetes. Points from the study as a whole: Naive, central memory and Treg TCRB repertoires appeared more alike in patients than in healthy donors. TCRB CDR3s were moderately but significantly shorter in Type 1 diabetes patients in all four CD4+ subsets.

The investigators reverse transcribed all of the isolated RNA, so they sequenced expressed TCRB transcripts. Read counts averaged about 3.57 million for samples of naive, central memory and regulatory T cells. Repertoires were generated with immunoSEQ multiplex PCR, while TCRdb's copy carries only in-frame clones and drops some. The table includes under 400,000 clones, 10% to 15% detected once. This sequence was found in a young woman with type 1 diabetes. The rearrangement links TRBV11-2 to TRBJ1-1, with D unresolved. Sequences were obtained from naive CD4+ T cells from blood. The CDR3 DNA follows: TGTGCCAGCAGCTACCGGACGGGAATGAACACTGAAGCTTTCTTT. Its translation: CASSYRTGMNTEAFF.